This section outlines one T cell receptor (beta chain) sequence together with its context. This clonotype has a count of ten or more. No antigen is known for it. No base qualities exist here, and no much larger clone lies one base off it. These data come from a study of T cells in Graves' hyperthyroidism and ophthalmopathy (dated by TCRdb to about 2019). About the full investigation: Peripheral blood samples were taken at initial diagnosis, before any treatment was given. To identify TCR V-J signatures that set the groups apart, the researchers used a discovery cohort of more than 95 patients, made up of some 41 with Graves' ophthalmopathy and 57 with stable Graves' hyperthyroidism. Prospective prediction of ophthalmopathy was tested in an independent validation cohort of under 20 hyperthyroidism patients and 15 to 17 patients who later progressed to ophthalmopathy. The approximately 90 discovery patients were divided at random into training and test sets in a 7:3 ratio. In six Graves' hyperthyroidism patients, the study also compared T-cell repertoires from thyroid tissue with T-cell repertoires from blood. Once sampling was done, hyperthyroidism patients were given methimazole at a starting dose of 30 mg daily, whereas ophthalmopathy patients were given high-dose intravenous methylprednisolone. The paper describes TCR Vbeta CDR3 sequencing of 135 peripheral blood samples, made up of roughly 40 ophthalmopathy patients, some 76 hyperthyroidism patients and 17 progressor patients. General conclusions and limits of the study: Most expanded thyroid clonotypes (frequency above 0.001) were also detected in blood, a finding suggesting that blood repertoires may reflect thyroid immune responses. Ophthalmopathy was separated from stable hyperthyroidism by a 13 V-J signature model, with 87.88% sensitivity and 81% to 83% specificity obtained in cross-validation and 80%/75% obtained in testing. No statistical method was used to fix the sample size in advance, and group allocation was not hidden from the investigators. In validation, progression to ophthalmopathy was predicted by the model with 65% to 71% sensitivity and roughly 76% specificity, a median of about 6 months before onset.

The TCR beta CDR3 regions were amplified from the RNA transcripts. A first-round RT-PCR of the TCR CDR3 used the HTBI primer set with the Qiagen OneStep RT-PCR kit. A second multiplex PCR round built the libraries, followed by size selection and purification. Libraries were sequenced paired-end with 100 bp reads on an Illumina HiSeq2000. On the authors' methods: SOAPnuke was used to process the raw data, with reads discarded if the reads contained adapters or uncalled bases, had a mean Phred below 15, or lacked an exact constant-primer or identifier match. COPE v1.2.5 was used to merge high-quality paired reads, and clonotypes were defined as unique nucleotide sequences. MiTCR v1.1 was used to align the clonotypes against IMGT TRBV, TRBD and TRBJ reference segments. Only V-J combinations with frequency above 0.0001, covering 99% to 99.2% of repertoires, were analysed. The TCS score was defined as F50 (clonal expansion) divided by E x V (chaos), with BLOSUM62-based TCRdist calculated between CDR3 peptides within each V-J. Welch's t-statistics and random forest reduced roughly 500 V-J features to about 13, which were used in a naive Bayes classifier (R e1071). TCRdb reanalyzed the raw reads on its own, using fastp at Q25 for trimming and MiXCR for clone calling, and kept in-frame beta chains. Rows are unified per CDR3 protein, each entry keeping the most common DNA and genes. What appears here as the V and J calls and clone size reflects TCRdb's work, not the paper's. The sample records about 360,000 distinct CDR3 sequences, 13% of which are singletons. The ten most abundant clones make up around a tenth of the sample.

Graves' hyperthyroidism was defined as stable when no progression to ophthalmopathy occurred over 18 months of follow-up. The hyperthyroidism patients were between 18 and 65 years old and newly diagnosed, with a disease duration of less than 2 months. Patients with uncontrolled infections, other autoimmune diseases, pregnancy or lactation were excluded. Diagnoses relied on clinical symptoms, serum thyroxine and TRAb, thyroid ultrasound and orbital computed tomography. PBMCs were isolated from approximately 10 ml of fresh peripheral blood by Ficoll-Paque density gradient centrifugation. Total RNA was extracted using Trizol reagent, and RNA quality was assessed on an Agilent 2100 Bioanalyzer. The sequenced sample was blood. The origin of this receptor is a woman between 18 and 30 years old with Graves' hyperthyroidism.

The CDR3 reads CASSLYGLGGATLNSPLHF. Read as DNA, the sequence is TGTGCCAGCAGTTTGTATGGGCTCGGAGGGGCGACCCTTAATTCACCCCTCCACTTT. The chain uses TRBV28 and TRBJ1-6, with TRBD1 tentatively as D gene (5 bases match). Counted from cysteine to phenylalanine, this CDR3 has 19 amino acids. Only CDR3 DNA remains: 57 bases, in frame from the first base. The junction shows trimming of 3 bases on V and 6 bases on J, plus 24 bases between the germline ends. Via the germline V gene, CDR1 is MDHEN and CDR2 SYDVKM.